This T cell receptor beta chain was sequenced for a study of T cells in Graves' hyperthyroidism and ophthalmopathy. Patients having uncontrolled infection, another autoimmune disease, pregnancy or lactation were not included. RNA transcripts served as the template for amplifying TCR beta CDR3 regions. The HTBI primer set served for first-round RT-PCR of the TCR CDR3. TCRdb passed the multiplex PCR reads through MiXCR, listing each CDR3 protein once. The sample has around 620,000 distinct CDR3 sequences, roughly 16% seen once. V shed 6 bases and J shed 4 bases, with 9 bases lying between them. CDR3 length: 12 residues. In this sample, this clonotype turned up many times.

The chain employs TRBV12-3 or TRBV12-4 and TRBJ1-2, with no clear D. This sequence originates from a woman younger than 45 with Graves' hyperthyroidism. Material: blood. The CDR3 DNA sequence: TGTGCCAGCAGAGGGCCGTCCTATGGCTACACCTTC. Residues: CASRGPSYGYTF.